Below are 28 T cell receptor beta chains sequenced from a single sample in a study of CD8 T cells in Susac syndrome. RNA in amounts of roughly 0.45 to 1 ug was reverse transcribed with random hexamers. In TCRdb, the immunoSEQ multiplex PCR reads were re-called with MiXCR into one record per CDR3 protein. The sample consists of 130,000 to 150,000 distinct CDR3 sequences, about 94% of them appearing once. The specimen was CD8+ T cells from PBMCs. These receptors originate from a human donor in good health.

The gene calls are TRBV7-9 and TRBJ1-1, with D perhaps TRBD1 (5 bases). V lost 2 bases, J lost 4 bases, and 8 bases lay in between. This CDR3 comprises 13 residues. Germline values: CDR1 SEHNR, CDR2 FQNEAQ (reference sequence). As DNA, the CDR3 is TGTGCCAGCAGCTTACCCAGGGTCACTGAAGCTTTCTTT. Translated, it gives CASSLPRVTEAFF.

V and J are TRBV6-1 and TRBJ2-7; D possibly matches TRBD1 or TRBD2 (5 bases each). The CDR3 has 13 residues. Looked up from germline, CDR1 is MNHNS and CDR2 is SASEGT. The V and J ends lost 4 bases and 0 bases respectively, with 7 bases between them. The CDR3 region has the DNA TGTGCCAGCAGTGGGGACGACTCCTACGAGCAGTACTTC. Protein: CASSGDDSYEQYF.

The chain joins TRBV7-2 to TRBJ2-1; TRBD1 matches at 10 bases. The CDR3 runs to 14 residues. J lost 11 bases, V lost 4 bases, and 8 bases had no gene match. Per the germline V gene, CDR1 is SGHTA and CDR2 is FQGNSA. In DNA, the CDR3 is TGTGCCAGCAGCTCTATTGGGACAGGGGCGAAGCAGTTCTTC. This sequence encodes CASSSIGTGAKQFF.

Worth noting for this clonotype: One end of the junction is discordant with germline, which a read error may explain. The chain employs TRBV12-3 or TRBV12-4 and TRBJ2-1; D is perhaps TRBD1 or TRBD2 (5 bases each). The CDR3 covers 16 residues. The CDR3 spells CASGFGPRGSYNEQFF. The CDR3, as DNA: TGTGCCAGCGGTTTTGGGCCGAGGGGATCCTACAATGAGCAGTTCTTC.

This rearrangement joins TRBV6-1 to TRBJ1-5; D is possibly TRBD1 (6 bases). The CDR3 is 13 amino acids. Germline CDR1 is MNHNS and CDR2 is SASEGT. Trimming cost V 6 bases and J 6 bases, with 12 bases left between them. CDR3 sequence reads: CASRGRGLQPQHF. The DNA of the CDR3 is TGTGCCAGCAGAGGGCGGGGGCTTCAGCCCCAGCATTTT.

The CDR3 bases are TGTGCCAGCAGTTTAGGGCCAGCATACGGTGAGCAGTTCTTC. Translated, it gives CASSLGPAYGEQFF. The V gene is TRBV27, the J gene TRBJ2-1; D not resolved. V was cut by 2 bases and J by 9 bases, with 14 bases left in between. CDR1 MNHEY and CDR2 SMNVEV come from the germline V gene (reference sequence). The CDR3 totals 14 residues.

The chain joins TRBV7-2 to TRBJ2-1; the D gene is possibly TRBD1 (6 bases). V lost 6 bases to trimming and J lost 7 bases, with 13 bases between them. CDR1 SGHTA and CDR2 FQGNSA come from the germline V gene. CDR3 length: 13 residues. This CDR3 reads CASRPQGLNEQFF. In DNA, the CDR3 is TGTGCCAGCAGACCTCAGGGGCTGAATGAGCAGTTCTTC. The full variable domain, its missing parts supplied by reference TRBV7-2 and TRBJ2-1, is GAGVSQSPSNKVTEKGKDVELRCDPISGHTALYWYRQSLGQGLEFLIYFQGNSAPDKSGLPSDRFSAERTGGSVSTLTIQRTQQEDSAVYLCASRPQGLNEQFFGPGTRLTVL.

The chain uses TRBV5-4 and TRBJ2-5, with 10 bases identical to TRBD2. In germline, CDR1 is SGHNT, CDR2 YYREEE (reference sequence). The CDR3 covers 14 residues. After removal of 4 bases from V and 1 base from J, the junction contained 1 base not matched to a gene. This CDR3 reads CASSSGRAQETQYF. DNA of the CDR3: TGTGCCAGCAGCAGCGGGAGGGCCCAAGAGACCCAGTACTTC.

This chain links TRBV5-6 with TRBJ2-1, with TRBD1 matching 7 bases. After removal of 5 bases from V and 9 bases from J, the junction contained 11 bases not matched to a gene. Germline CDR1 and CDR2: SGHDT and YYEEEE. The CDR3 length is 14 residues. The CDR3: CASRPDRGLSEQFF. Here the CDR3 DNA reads TGTGCCAGCAGACCCGATAGGGGGCTCAGTGAGCAGTTCTTC.

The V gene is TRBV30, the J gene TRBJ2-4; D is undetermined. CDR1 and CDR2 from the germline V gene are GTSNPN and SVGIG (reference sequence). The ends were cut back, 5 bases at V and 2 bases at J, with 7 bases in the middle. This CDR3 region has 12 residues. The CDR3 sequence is CAWPTSKNIQYF. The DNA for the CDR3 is TGTGCCTGGCCGACATCCAAAAACATTCAGTACTTC.

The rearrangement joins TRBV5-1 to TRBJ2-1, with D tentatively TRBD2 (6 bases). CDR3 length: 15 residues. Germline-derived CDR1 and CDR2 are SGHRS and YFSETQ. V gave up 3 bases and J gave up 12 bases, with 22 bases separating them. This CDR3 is CASSSTGTLVGGQFF. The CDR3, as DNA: TGCGCCAGCAGCTCAACCGGGACTCTCGTCGGGGGGCAGTTCTTC.

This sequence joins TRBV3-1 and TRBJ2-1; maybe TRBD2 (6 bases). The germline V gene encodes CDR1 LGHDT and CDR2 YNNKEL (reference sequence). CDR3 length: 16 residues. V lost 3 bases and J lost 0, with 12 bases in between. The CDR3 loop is CASSHGLGGSYNEQFF. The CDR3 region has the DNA TGTGCCAGCAGCCATGGTCTCGGGGGCTCCTACAATGAGCAGTTCTTC.

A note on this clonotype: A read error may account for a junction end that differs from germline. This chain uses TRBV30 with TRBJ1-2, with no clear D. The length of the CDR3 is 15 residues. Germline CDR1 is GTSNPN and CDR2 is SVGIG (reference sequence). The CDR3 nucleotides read TGTGCCCGGAGTGTACTAAGAGGAAACCGATATGGCTACACCTTC. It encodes CARSVLRGNRYGYTF.

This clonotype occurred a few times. CDR3 sequence (DNA): TGTGCCAGCAGTTTCGGGGGCGAGGGCTACACCTTC. Translation gives CASSFGGEGYTF. The rearrangement joins TRBV28 to TRBJ1-2, with a weak D call TRBD1 (6 bases). The CDR3 length is 12 residues. V was trimmed by 3 bases and J by 8 bases, leaving 10 bases between them. Germline CDR1 is MDHEN and CDR2 is SYDVKM.

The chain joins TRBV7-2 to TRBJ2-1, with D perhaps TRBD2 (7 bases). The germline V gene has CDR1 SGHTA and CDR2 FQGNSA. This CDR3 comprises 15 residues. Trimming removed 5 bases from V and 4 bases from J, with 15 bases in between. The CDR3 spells CASSLRGGPYNEQFF. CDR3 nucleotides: TGTGCCAGCAGCCTCAGGGGAGGGCCTTACAATGAGCAGTTCTTC.

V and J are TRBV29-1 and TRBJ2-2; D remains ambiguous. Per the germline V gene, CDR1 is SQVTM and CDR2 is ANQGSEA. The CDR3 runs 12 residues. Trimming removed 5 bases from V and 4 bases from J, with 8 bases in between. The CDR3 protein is CSVLPSTGELFF. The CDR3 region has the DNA TGCAGCGTTCTCCCCTCCACCGGGGAGCTGTTTTTT.

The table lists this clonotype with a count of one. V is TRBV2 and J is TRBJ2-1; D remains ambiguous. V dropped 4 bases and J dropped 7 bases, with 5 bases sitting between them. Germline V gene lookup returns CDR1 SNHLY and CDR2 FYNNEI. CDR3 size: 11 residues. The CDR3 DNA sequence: TGTGCCAGCAGTGGAGAGAATGAGCAGTTCTTC. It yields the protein CASSGENEQFF.

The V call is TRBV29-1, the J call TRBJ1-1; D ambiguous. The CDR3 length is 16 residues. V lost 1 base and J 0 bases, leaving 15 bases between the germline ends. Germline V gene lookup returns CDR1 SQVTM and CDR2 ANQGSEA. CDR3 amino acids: CSVEGQLEPMNTEAFF. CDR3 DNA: TGCAGCGTTGAAGGGCAACTCGAACCGATGAACACTGAAGCTTTCTTT.

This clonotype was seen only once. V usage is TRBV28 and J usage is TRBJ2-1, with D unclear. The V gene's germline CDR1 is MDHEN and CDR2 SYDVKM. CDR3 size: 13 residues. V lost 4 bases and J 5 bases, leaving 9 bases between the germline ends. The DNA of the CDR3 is TGTGCCAGCAGTTCCCGACACCACAATGAGCAGTTCTTC. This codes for CASSSRHHNEQFF.

CDR3: CASSPGWTGQETQYF. The DNA for the CDR3 is TGTGCCAGCAGCCCGGGGTGGACAGGACAAGAGACCCAGTACTTC. The chain couples TRBV7-6 to TRBJ2-5; 7 bases map to TRBD1. The CDR3 is 15 residues long. Germline assignment: CDR1 SGHVS and CDR2 FNYEAQ. V shed 5 bases and J 2 bases; nucleotides not matched to a gene: 8.

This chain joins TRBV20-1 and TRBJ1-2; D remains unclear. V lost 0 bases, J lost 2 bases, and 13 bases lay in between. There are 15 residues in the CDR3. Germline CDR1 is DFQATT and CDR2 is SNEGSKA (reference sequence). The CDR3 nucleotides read TGCAGTGCTAGAGATGAGCACTCAAGGAACTATGGCTACACCTTC. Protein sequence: CSARDEHSRNYGYTF.

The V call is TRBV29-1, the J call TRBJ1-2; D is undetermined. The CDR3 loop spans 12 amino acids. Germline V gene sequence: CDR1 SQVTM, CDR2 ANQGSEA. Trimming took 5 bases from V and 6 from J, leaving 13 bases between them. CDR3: CSVWEGIHGYTF. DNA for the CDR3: TGCAGCGTTTGGGAAGGAATCCATGGCTACACCTTC.

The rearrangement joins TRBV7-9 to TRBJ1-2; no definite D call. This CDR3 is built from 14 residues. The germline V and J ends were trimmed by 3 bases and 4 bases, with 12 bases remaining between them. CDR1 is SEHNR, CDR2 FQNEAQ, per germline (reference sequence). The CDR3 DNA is TGTGCCAGCAGCTTCGTTAATGAGATCTATGGCTACACCTTC. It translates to CASSFVNEIYGYTF.

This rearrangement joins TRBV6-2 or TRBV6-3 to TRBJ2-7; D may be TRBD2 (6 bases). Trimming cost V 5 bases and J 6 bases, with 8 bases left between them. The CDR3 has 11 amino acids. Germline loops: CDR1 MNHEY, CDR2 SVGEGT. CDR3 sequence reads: CASSATSEQYF. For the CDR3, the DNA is TGTGCCAGCAGTGCGACTAGCGAGCAGTACTTC.

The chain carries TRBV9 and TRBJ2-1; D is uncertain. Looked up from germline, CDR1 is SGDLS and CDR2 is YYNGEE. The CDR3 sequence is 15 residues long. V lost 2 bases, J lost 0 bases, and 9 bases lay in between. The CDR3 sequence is CASSVEQSSYNEQFF. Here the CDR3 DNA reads TGTGCCAGCAGCGTCGAACAGAGCTCCTACAATGAGCAGTTCTTC.

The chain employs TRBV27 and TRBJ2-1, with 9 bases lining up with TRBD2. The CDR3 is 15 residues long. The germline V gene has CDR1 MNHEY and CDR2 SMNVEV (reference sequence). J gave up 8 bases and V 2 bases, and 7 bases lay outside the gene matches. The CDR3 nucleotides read TGTGCCAGCAGTTTAAAGAGCGGGAGGATCGATGAGCAGTTCTTC. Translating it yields CASSLKSGRIDEQFF.

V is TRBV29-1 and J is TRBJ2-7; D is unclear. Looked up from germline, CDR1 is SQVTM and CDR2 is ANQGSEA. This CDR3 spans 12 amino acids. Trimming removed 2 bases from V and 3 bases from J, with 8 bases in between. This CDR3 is CSVESLGYEQYF. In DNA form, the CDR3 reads TGCAGCGTTGAAAGCTTGGGCTACGAGCAGTACTTC.

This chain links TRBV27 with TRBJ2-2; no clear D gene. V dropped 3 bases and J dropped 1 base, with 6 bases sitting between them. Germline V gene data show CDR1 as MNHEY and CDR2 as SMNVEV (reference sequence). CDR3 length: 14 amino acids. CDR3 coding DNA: TGTGCCAGCAGTTTCTTATTGAACACCGGGGAGCTGTTTTTT. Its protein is CASSFLLNTGELFF.